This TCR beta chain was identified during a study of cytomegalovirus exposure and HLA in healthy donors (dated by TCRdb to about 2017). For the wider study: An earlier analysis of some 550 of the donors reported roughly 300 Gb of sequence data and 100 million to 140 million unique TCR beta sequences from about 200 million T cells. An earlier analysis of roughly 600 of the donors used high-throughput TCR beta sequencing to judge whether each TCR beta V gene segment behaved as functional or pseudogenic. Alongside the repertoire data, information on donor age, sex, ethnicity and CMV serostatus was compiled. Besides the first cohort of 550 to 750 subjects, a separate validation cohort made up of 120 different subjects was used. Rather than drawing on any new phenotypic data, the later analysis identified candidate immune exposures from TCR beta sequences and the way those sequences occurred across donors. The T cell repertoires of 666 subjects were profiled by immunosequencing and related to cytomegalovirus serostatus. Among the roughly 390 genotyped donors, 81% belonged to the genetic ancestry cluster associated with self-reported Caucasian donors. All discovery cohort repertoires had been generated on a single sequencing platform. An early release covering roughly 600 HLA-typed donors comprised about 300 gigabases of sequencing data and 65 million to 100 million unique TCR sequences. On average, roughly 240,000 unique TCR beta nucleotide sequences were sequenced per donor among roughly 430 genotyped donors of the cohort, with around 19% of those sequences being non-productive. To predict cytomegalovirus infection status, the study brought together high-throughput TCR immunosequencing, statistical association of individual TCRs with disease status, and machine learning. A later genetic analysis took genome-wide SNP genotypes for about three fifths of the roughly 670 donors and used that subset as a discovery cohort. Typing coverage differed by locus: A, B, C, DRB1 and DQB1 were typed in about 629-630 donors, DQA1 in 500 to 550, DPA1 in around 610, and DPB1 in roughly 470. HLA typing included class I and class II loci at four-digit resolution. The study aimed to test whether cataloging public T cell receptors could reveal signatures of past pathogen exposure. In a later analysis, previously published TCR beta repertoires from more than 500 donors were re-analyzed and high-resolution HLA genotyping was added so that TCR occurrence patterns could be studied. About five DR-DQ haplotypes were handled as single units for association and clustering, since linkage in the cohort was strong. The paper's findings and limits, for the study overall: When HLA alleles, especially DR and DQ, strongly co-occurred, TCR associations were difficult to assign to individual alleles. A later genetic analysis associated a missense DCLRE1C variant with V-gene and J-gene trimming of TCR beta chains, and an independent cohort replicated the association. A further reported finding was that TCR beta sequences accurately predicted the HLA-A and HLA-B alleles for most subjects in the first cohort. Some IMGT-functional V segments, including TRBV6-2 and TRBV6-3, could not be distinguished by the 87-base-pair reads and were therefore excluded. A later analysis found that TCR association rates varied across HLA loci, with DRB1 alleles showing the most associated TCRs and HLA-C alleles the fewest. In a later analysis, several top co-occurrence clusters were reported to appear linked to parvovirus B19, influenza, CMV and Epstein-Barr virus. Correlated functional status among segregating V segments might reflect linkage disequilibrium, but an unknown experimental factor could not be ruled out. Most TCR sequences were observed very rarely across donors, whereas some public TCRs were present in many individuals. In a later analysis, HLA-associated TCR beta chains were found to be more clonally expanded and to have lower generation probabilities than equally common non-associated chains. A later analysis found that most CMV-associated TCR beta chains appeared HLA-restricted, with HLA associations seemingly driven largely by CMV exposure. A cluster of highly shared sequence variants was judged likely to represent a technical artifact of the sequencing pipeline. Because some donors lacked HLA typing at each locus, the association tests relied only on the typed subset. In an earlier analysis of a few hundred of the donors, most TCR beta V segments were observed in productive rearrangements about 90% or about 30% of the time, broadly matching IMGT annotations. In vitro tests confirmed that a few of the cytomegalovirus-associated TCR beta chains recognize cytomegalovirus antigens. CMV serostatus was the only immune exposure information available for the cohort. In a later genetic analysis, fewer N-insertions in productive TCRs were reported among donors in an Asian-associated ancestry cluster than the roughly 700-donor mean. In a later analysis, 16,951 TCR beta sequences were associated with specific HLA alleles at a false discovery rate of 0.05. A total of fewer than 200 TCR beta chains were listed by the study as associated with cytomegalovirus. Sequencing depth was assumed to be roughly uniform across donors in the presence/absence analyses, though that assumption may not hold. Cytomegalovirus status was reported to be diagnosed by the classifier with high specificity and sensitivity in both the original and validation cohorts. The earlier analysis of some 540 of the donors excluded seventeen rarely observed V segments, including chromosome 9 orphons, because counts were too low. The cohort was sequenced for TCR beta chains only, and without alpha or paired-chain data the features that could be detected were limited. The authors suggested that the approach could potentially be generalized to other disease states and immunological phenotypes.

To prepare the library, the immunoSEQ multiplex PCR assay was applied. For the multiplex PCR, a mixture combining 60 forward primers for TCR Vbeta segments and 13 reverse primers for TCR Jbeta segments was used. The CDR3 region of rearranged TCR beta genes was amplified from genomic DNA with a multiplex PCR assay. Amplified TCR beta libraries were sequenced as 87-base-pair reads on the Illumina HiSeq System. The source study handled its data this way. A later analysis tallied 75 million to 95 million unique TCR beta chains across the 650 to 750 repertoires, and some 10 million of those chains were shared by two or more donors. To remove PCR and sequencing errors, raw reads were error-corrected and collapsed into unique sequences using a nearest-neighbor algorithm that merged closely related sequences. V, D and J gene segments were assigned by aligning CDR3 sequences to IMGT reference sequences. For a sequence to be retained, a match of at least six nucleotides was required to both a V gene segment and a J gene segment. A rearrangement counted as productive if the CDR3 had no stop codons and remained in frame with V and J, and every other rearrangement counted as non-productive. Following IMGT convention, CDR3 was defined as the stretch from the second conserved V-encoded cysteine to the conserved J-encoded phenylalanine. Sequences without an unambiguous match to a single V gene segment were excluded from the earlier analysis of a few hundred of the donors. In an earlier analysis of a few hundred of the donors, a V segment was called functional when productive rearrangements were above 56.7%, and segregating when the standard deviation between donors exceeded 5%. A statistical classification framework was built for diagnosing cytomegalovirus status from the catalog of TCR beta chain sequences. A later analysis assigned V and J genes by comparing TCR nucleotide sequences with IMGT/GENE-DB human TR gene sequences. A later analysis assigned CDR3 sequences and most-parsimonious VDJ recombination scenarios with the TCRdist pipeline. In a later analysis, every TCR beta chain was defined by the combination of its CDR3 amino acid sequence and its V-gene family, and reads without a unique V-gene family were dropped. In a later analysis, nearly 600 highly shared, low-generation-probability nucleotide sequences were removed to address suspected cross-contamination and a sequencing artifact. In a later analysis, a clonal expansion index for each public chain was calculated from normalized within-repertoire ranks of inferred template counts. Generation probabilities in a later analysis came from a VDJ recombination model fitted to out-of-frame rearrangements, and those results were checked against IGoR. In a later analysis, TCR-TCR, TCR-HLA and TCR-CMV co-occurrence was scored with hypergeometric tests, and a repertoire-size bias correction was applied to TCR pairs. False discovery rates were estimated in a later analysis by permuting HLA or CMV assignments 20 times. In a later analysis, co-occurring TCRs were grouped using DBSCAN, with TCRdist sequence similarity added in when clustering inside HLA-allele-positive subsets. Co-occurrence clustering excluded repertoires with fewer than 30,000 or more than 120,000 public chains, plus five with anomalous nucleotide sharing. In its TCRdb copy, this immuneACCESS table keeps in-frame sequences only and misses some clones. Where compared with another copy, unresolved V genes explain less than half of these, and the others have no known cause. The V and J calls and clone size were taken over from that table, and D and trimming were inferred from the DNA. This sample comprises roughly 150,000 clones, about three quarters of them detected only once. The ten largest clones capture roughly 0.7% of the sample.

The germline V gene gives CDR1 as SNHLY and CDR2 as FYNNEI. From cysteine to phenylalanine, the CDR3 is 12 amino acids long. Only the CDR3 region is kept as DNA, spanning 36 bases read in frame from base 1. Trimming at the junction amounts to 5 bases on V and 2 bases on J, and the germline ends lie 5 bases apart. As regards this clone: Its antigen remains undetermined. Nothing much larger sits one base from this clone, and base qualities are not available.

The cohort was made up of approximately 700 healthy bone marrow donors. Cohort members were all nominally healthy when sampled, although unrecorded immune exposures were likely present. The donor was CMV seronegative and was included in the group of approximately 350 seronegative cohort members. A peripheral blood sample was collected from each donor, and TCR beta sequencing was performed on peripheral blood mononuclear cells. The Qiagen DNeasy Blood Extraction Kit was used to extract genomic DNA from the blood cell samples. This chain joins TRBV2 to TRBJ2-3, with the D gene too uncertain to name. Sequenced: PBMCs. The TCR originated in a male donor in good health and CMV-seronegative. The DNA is TGTGCCAGCAGTTCGTACACAGATACGCAGTATTTT. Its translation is CASSSYTDTQYF.